What follows is one T cell receptor (beta chain) and its context. From germline, CDR1 is SGHNT and CDR2 YYREEE (reference sequence). CDR3 length: 13 residues. J gave up 5 bases and V 4 bases, and 3 bases lay outside the gene matches. Profiling relied on immunoSEQ multiplex PCR, and the TCRdb table lists in-frame clones only, not all of them. The table records around 34,000 clones, around nine tenths of them present only once. The source of the sample is a study of neoadjuvant anti-PD-1 for oral cavity cancer. Sequencing was performed on PBMCs, taken before nivolumab (anti-PD-1) treatment. V gene TRBV5-4 combines with J gene TRBJ2-7, with 10 bases fitting TRBD1. The sequence derives from a person between 40 and 85 years old with oral cavity squamous cell carcinoma. The CDR3 reads CASSRGTGDEQYF. CDR3 nucleotides: TGTGCCAGCAGCCGCGGGACAGGGGACGAGCAGTACTTC.